The entry that follows covers one T cell receptor beta chain sequence. CDR3 size: 15 residues. Losses at the gene ends were 7 bases for V and 7 bases for J; bases not matched to a gene: 8. Germline CDR1 and CDR2: MNHEY and SVGAGI. This sample was taken from a study of blood T cell repertoires in COVID-19. Study in general: Sites in the United States, Italy and Spain provided acute and convalescent COVID-19 samples. Sources were T cells, B-cell-depleted T cells, or PBMCs; the material itself was cDNA or gDNA.

In the source study's methods: Using reference gene primer amplification, nucleated cell counts were estimated. Profiled with immunoSEQ multiplex PCR; TCRdb holds only in-frame clones, not every one. V and J calls and clone size are as listed in that table; D and trimming were resolved from the DNA. Of over 65,000 clones listed, 80% to 85% are singletons. The receptor's source is a man at least 80 years old with acute or convalescent COVID-19. The sequenced material came from peripheral blood. V and J are TRBV6-5 and TRBJ2-5, with 14 bases identical to TRBD2. CDR3 residues: CASKTTSGRAVTQYF. CDR3 bases: TGTGCCAGCAAAACGACTAGCGGGAGGGCCGTGACCCAGTACTTC.